The 25 T cell receptor beta chains in this list originate from one sample, sequenced in a study of shared clonotypes between healthy human individuals. TCRdb's table, derived via immunoSEQ multiplex PCR, lists solely in-frame clones and lacks some. Among around 2,100,000 clones listed, 85% to 95% were seen once. Terminally differentiated effector memory CD45RA+ cells were excluded by CCR7 positive selection of CD45RO-negative cells. The sequencing input was naive CD8+ T cells sorted from blood. These receptors all stem from a young man in good health.

CDR3 amino acids: CASTREGEHYGYTF. DNA of the CDR3: TGTGCCAGCACCCGTGAGGGGGAGCACTATGGCTACACCTTC. The chain combines TRBV28 with TRBJ1-2; TRBD1 is a possible D gene (6 bases). Germline-derived CDR1 and CDR2 are MDHEN and SYDVKM. V lost 7 bases and J lost 3, with 15 bases in between. This CDR3 has 14 residues.

A word on this clone: Other DNA variants within this sample encode the same CDR3. V and J are TRBV5-1 and TRBJ2-1, with D possibly being TRBD2 (5 bases). CDR3 size: 12 residues. Trimming shortened V by 5 bases and J by 7 bases, and 10 bases separated the two germline ends. Germline loops: CDR1 SGHRS, CDR2 YFSETQ. DNA for the CDR3: TGCGCCAGCAGTCTTGGCGGGAATGAGCAGTTCTTC. Translation: CASSLGGNEQFF.

The CDR3 spells CASRLDMPSSYEQYF. CDR3 bases: TGTGCCAGCAGGCTAGACATGCCGAGCTCCTACGAGCAGTACTTC. The V gene is TRBV11-3, the J gene TRBJ2-7; the D is unclear. Between the trimmed V and J ends, which lost 6 bases and 0 bases, there was a span of 15 bases. CDR1 and CDR2 (germline): SGHNT, YENEEA. There are 15 residues in the CDR3.

The gene calls are TRBV6-1 and TRBJ2-3; no firm D call. V was cut by 2 bases and J by 1 base, with 10 bases left in between. Germline V gene data show CDR1 as MNHNS and CDR2 as SASEGT. The CDR3 has 15 residues. CDR3 DNA sequence: TGTGCCAGCAGTGAAAAACACCCGGGCACAGATACGCAGTATTTT. Its translation: CASSEKHPGTDTQYF.

The J gene is TRBJ1-1, the V gene TRBV5-4, with D maybe TRBD1 (6 bases). The length of the CDR3 is 18 residues. The V and J ends lost 1 base and 3 bases respectively, with 22 bases between them. From germline, CDR1 is SGHNT and CDR2 YYREEE (reference sequence). The CDR3 sequence is CASSLLGFEGVGDTEAFF. In DNA, the CDR3 is TGTGCCAGCAGCTTGTTGGGGTTCGAGGGGGTGGGAGACACTGAAGCTTTCTTT.

This clone appeared once. The rearrangement joins TRBV7-8 to TRBJ2-3; the D gene could be TRBD1 or TRBD2 (5 bases each). Trimming left V 5 bases short and J 2 bases short, with 5 bases between. The CDR3 length is 12 residues. CDR1 is SGHVS, CDR2 FQNEAQ, per germline. For the CDR3, the DNA is TGTGCCAGCAGCGGGACCACAGATACGCAGTATTTT. Its protein is CASSGTTDTQYF.

Of note for this clone: Other nucleotide sequences from this sample produce the same CDR3. The chain is built from TRBV19 and TRBJ1-5; D is unresolved. This CDR3 has 14 residues. V lost 3 bases to trimming and J lost 1 base, with 7 bases between them. Germline CDR1 reads LNHDA; CDR2 reads SQIVND (reference sequence). The CDR3 DNA is TGTGCCAGTAGTATCCGAGACAGCAATCAGCCCCAGCATTTT. It encodes CASSIRDSNQPQHF.

V and J are TRBV9 and TRBJ2-5; D possibly matches TRBD1 or TRBD2 (5 bases each). CDR3 length: 15 residues. V lost 0 bases to trimming and J lost 5 bases, with 14 bases between them. Germline V gene sequence: CDR1 SGDLS, CDR2 YYNGEE. CDR3: CASSVEDGTLETQYF. CDR3 nucleotides: TGTGCCAGCAGCGTAGAGGACGGGACGCTCGAGACCCAGTACTTC.

J is TRBJ2-7 and V is TRBV7-8, with D unresolved. The CDR3 has 13 amino acids. Germline-derived CDR1 and CDR2 are SGHVS and FQNEAQ. Trimming removed 5 bases at V and 3 bases at J, with 11 bases between. The CDR3: CASSLFWGYEQYF. The CDR3 DNA reads as TGTGCCAGCAGCCTCTTCTGGGGCTACGAGCAGTACTTC. The full variable domain, its missing parts supplied by reference TRBV7-8 and TRBJ2-7, is GAGVSQSPRYKVAKRGQDVALRCDPISGHVSLFWYQQALGQGPEFLTYFQNEAQLDKSGLPSDRFFAERPEGSVSTLKIQRTQQEDSAVYLCASSLFWGYEQYFGPGTRLTVT.

The rearrangement uses TRBV11-3 and TRBJ2-2; 9 positions match TRBD1. With 8 bases clipped from V and 5 bases from J, the junction kept 6 bases outside the gene matches. Germline lookup yields CDR1 SGHNT and CDR2 YENEEA. This CDR3 has 14 residues. The CDR3 nucleotides read TGTGCCAGCGGATCGACAGGGGGGACCGGGGAGCTGTTTTTT. This sequence encodes CASGSTGGTGELFF.

This clone is a singleton in its sample. The chain combines TRBV27 with TRBJ1-3, with D possibly matching TRBD1 (6 bases). V gave up 5 bases and J gave up 0 bases, with 17 bases separating them. Germline V gene data show CDR1 as MNHEY and CDR2 as SMNVEV (reference sequence). This CDR3 has 17 amino acids. The DNA for the CDR3 is TGTGCCAGCAGTACTCTGACAGGCGTCAGCTCTGGAAACACCATATATTTT. This encodes CASSTLTGVSSGNTIYF.

This clone occurred once. V is TRBV6-6 and J is TRBJ1-1; D is ambiguous. Between the trimmed V and J ends, which lost 5 bases and 5 bases, there was a span of 21 bases. Germline lookup yields CDR1 MNHNY and CDR2 SVGAGI (reference sequence). This CDR3 is 16 amino acids long. In DNA, the CDR3 is TGTGCCAGCAGTCCTCCGACGCGGGGAGGGATAACTGAAGCTTTCTTT. Translated: CASSPPTRGGITEAFF.

The chain employs TRBV5-1 and TRBJ1-3; D gene unclear. The CDR3 covers 15 residues. Germline-derived CDR1 and CDR2 are SGHRS and YFSETQ. Trimming cost V 3 bases and J 3 bases, with 13 bases left between them. The CDR3 sequence is CASSSDGGLGNTIYF. The DNA of the CDR3 is TGCGCCAGCAGCTCGGACGGTGGACTTGGAAACACCATATATTTT.

About this clone itself: Different DNA sequences within this sample yield the same CDR3. The CDR3 DNA sequence: TGTGCCAGCAGCTCAACTACCTACGAGCAGTACTTC. Its protein is CASSSTTYEQYF. V usage is TRBV5-6 and J usage is TRBJ2-7; D is uncertain. The CDR3 totals 12 residues. From germline, CDR1 is SGHDT and CDR2 YYEEEE. The V gene lost 3 bases and the J gene lost 2 bases, with 6 bases spanning the gap. The full variable domain, rest sourced from reference TRBV5-6 and TRBJ2-7, is DAGVTQSPTHLIKTRGQQVTLRCSPKSGHDTVSWYQQALGQGPQFIFQYYEEEERQRGNFPDRFSGHQFPNYSSELNVNALLLGDSALYLCASSSTTYEQYFGPGTRLTVT.

This clone was found once. The V call is TRBV6-5, the J call TRBJ2-3; 8 nucleotides align to TRBD2. The germline gives CDR1 MNHEY, CDR2 SVGAGI. Trimming at V came to 7 bases and at J to 4 bases, leaving 10 bases not matched to a gene. CDR3 size: 15 residues. CDR3 DNA sequence: TGTGCCAGCAATCCGGCGGGAGGCGGGGCAGATACGCAGTATTTT. This gives the protein CASNPAGGGADTQYF.

This clone was found once. The rearrangement uses TRBV30 and TRBJ1-1, with a weak D call TRBD1 (6 bases). Trimming stripped 5 bases from V and 6 bases from J, with 13 bases between. Germline CDR1 and CDR2: GTSNPN and SVGIG (reference sequence). The CDR3 length is 12 residues. CDR3 loop: CAWSFGGPEAFF. The CDR3 DNA reads as TGTGCCTGGTCTTTTGGGGGCCCTGAAGCTTTCTTT.

V usage is TRBV27 and J usage is TRBJ1-1; TRBD1 agrees at 7 bases. Germline values: CDR1 MNHEY, CDR2 SMNVEV (reference sequence). The CDR3 is 16 residues long. Trimming at V came to 2 bases and at J to 1 base, leaving 7 bases not matched to a gene. CDR3 residues: CASSLGEGAWNTEAFF. In DNA form, the CDR3 reads TGTGCCAGCAGTTTAGGGGAGGGGGCTTGGAACACTGAAGCTTTCTTT.

The chain carries TRBV6-5 and TRBJ1-1; a possible D gene is TRBD1 (5 bases). V was pared by 5 bases and J by 0 bases, with 13 bases between. Germline CDR1 and CDR2: MNHEY and SVGAGI. This CDR3 has 15 residues. Here the CDR3 reads CASSDFLGLNTEAFF. DNA of the CDR3: TGTGCCAGCAGTGACTTTTTGGGGCTGAACACTGAAGCTTTCTTT.

With regard to this clone: This CDR3 is also generated by other DNA sequences in the sample. V usage is TRBV6-5 and J usage is TRBJ2-1, with a weak D call TRBD2 (5 bases). Germline CDR1 MNHEY, CDR2 SVGAGI. CDR3 length: 15 amino acids. The germline V and J ends were trimmed by 0 bases and 4 bases, with 10 bases remaining between them. As DNA, the CDR3 is TGTGCCAGCAGTTACTCGAGCGGCGCTTACAATGAGCAGTTCTTC. Protein product: CASSYSSGAYNEQFF.

The chain couples TRBV7-6 to TRBJ2-6, with unresolved D. This CDR3 contains 17 residues. V was clipped by 8 bases and J by 0 bases, with 17 bases between them. The germline V gene has CDR1 SGHVS and CDR2 FNYEAQ. The CDR3 loop reads CASGINMPSSGANVLTF. CDR3 nucleotides: TGTGCCAGCGGTATAAACATGCCGTCCTCTGGGGCCAACGTCCTGACTTTC.

This clone was counted once. The chain uses TRBV6-5 and TRBJ2-3; D gene unclear. There are 14 residues in the CDR3. Germline lookup yields CDR1 MNHEY and CDR2 SVGAGI. V gave up 11 bases and J gave up 1 base, with 16 bases separating them. CDR3 protein: CASHAGWGTDTQYF. The CDR3 DNA follows: TGTGCCTCACATGCCGGTTGGGGCACAGATACGCAGTATTTT.

V and J are TRBV5-1 and TRBJ2-4; 9 bases agree with TRBD2. Germline loops: CDR1 SGHRS, CDR2 YFSETQ. The CDR3 covers 16 residues. After removal of 4 bases from V and 5 bases from J, the junction contained 10 bases not matched to a gene. CDR3 nucleotides: TGCGCCAGCAGCACTAGCGGGTTTACGGGCCAAAACATTCAGTACTTC. It translates to CASSTSGFTGQNIQYF. The full variable domain, in which reference TRBV5-1 and TRBJ2-4 provide the parts outside the CDR3, is KAGVTQTPRYLIKTRGQQVTLSCSPISGHRSVSWYQQTPGQGLQFLFEYFSETQRNKGNFPGRFSGRQFSNSRSEMNVSTLELGDSALYLCASSTSGFTGQNIQYFGAGTRLSVL.

The chain employs TRBV9 and TRBJ1-2; D possibly corresponds to TRBD1 (5 bases). Germline CDR1 and CDR2: SGDLS and YYNGEE. The CDR3 spans 12 residues. Trimming stripped 3 bases from V and 7 bases from J, with 10 bases between. This CDR3 reads CASSAPGAGYTF. CDR3 in DNA: TGTGCCAGCAGCGCCCCCGGGGCTGGCTACACCTTC.

This chain links TRBV11-2 with TRBJ2-7; D unresolved. The CDR3 has 11 amino acids. V dropped 4 bases and J dropped 5 bases, with 6 bases sitting between them. Germline CDR1 and CDR2: SGHAT and FQNNGV. The chain's CDR3 is CASSYTDEQYF. DNA for the CDR3: TGTGCCAGCAGCTACACGGACGAGCAGTACTTC.

This chain joins TRBV11-2 and TRBJ1-2; D gene ambiguous. V lost 3 bases and J lost 10, with 15 bases in between. Germline V CDR1 and CDR2: SGHAT, FQNNGV. This CDR3 is 13 amino acids long. This CDR3 reads CASSFDPGASYTF. CDR3 in DNA: TGTGCCAGCAGCTTCGACCCGGGCGCCTCCTACACCTTC.